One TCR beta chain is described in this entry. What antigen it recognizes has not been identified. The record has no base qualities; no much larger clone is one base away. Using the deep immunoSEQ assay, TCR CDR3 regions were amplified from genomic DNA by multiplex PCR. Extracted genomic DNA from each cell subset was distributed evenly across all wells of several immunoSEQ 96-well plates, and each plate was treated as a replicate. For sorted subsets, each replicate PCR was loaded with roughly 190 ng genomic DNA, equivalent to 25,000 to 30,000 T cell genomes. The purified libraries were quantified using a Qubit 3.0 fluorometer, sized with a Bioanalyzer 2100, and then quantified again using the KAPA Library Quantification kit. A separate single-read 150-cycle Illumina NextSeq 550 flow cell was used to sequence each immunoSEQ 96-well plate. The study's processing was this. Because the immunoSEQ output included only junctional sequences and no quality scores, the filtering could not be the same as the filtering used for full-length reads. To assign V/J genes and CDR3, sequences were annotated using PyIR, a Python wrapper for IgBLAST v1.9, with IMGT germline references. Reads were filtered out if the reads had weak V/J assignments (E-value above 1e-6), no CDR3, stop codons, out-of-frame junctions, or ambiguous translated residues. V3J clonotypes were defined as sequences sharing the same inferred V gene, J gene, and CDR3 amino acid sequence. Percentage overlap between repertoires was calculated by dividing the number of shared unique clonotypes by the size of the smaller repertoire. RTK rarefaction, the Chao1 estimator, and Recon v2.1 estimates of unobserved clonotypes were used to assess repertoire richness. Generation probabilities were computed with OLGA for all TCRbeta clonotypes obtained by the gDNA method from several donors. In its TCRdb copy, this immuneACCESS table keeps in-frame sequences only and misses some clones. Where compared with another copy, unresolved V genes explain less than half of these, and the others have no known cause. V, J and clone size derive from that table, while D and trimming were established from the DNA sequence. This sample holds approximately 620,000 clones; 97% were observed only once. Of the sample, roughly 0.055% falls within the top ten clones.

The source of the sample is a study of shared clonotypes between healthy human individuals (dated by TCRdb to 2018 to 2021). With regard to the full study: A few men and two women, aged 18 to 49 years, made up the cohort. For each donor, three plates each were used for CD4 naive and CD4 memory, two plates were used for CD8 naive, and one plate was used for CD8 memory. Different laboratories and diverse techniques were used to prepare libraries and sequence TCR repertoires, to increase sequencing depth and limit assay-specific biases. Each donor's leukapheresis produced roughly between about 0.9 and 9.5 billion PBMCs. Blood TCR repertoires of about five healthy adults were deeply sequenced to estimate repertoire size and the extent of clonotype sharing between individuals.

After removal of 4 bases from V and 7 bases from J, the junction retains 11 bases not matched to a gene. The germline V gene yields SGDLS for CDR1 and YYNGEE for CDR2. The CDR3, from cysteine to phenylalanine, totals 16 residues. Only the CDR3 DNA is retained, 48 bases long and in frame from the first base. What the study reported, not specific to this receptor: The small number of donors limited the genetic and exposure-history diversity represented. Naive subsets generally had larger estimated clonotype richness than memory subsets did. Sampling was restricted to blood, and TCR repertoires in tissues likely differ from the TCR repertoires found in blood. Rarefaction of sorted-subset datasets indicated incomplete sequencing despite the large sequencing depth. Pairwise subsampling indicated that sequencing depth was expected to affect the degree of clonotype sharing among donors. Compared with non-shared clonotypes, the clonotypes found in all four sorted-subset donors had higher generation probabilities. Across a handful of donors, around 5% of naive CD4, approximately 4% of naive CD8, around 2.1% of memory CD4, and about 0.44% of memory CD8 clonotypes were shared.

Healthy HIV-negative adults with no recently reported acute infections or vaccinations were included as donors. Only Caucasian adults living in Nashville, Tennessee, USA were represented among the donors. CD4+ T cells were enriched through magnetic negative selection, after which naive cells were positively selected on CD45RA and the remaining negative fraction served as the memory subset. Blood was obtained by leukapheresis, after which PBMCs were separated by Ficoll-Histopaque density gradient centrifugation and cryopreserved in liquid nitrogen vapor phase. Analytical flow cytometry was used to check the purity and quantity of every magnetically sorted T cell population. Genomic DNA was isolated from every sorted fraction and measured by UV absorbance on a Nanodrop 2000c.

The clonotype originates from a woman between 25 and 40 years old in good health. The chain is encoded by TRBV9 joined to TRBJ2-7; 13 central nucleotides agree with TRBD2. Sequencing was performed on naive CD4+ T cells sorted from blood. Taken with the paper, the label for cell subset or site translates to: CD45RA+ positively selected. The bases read TGTGCCAGCAGCCCCCAACTAGCGGGAGGGTCGGGTGAGCAGTACTTC. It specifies CASSPQLAGGSGEQYF. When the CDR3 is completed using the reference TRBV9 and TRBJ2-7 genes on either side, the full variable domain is DSGVTQTPKHLITATGQRVTLRCSPRSGDLSVYWYQQSLDQGLQFLIQYYNGEERAKGNILERFSAQQFPDLHSELNLSSLELGDSALYFCASSPQLAGGSGEQYFGPGTRLTVT.